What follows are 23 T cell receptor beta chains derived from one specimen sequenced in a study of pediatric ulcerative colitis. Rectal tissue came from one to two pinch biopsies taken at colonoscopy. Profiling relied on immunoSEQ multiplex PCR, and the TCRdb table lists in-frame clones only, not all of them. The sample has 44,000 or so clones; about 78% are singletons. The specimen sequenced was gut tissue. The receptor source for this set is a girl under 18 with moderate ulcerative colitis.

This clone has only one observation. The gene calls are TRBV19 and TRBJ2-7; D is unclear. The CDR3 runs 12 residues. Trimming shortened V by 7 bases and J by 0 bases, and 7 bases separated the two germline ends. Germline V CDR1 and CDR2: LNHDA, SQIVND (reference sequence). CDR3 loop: CASIGTSYEQYF. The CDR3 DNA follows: TGTGCCAGTATCGGCACCTCCTACGAGCAGTACTTC.

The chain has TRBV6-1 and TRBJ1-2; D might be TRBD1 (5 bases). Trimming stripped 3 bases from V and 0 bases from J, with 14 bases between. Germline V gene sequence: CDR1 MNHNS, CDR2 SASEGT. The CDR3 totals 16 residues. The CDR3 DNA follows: TGTGCCAGCAGTGATTGGGTCCGAGGGGCTAACTATGGCTACACCTTC. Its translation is CASSDWVRGANYGYTF.

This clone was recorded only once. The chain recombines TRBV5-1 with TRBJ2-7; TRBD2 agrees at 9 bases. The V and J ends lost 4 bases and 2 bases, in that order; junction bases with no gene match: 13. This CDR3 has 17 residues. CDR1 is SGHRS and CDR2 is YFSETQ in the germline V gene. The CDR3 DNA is TGCGCCAGCAGCCACCCCGGGTCCGGCGGGGGGGCCTACGAGCAGTACTTC. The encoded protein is CASSHPGSGGGAYEQYF.

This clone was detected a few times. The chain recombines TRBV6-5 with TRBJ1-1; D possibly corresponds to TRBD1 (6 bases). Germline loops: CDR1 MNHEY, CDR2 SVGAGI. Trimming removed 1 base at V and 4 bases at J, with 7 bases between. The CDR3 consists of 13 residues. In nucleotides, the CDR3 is TGTGCCAGCAGTTACTTAGGGGGCACTGAAGCTTTCTTT. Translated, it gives CASSYLGGTEAFF.

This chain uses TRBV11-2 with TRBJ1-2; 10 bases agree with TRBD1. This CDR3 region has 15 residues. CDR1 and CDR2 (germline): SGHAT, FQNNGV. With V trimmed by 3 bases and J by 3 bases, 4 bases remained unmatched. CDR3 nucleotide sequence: TGTGCCAGCAGCTTTGACAGGGGGCAGGACTATGGCTACACCTTC. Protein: CASSFDRGQDYGYTF. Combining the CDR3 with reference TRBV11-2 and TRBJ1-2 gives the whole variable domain EAGVAQSPRYKIIEKRQSVAFWCNPISGHATLYWYQQILGQGPKLLIQFQNNGVVDDSQLPKDRFSAERLKGVDSTLKIQPAKLEDSAVYLCASSFDRGQDYGYTFGSGTRLTVV.

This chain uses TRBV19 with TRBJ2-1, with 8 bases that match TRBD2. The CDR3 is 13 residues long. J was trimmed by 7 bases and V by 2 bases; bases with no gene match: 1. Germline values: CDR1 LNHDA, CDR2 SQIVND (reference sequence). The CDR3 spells CASSISGGNEQFF. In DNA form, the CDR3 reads TGTGCCAGTAGTATATCGGGGGGGAATGAGCAGTTCTTC.

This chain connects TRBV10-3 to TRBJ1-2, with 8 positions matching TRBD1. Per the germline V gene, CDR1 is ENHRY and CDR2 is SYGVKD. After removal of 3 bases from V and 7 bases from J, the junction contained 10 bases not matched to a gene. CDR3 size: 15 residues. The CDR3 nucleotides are TGTGCCATCAGTGACCCCGATTTGACAGGGGTTGGCTACACCTTC. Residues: CAISDPDLTGVGYTF.

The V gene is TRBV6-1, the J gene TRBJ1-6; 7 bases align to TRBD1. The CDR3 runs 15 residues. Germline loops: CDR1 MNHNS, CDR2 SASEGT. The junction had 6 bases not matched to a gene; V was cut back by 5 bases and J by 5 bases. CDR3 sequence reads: CASSLDRVDNSPLHF. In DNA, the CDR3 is TGTGCCAGCAGTCTAGACAGGGTTGATAATTCACCCCTCCACTTT.

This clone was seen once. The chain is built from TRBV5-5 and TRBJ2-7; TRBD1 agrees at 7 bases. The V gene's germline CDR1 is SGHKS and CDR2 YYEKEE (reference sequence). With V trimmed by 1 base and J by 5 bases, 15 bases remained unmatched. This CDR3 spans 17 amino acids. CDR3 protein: CASSLRLSQGVRNEQYF. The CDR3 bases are TGTGCCAGCAGCTTGAGATTATCTCAGGGGGTAAGAAACGAGCAGTACTTC.

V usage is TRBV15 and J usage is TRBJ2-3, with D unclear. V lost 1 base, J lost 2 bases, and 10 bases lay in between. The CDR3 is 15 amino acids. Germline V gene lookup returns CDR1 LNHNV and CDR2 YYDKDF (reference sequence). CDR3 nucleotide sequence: TGTGCCACCAGCAGAGGGGAAGACTCCACAGATACGCAGTATTTT. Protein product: CATSRGEDSTDTQYF.

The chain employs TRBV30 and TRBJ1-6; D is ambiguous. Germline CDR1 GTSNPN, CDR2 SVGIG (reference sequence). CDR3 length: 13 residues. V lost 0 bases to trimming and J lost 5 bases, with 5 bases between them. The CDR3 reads CAWSVGNNSPLHF. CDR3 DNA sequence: TGTGCCTGGAGTGTAGGGAATAATTCACCCCTCCACTTT.

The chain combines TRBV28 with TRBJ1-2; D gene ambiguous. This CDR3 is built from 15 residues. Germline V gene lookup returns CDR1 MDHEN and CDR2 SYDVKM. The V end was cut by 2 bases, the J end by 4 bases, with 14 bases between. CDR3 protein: CASSLALVGGYGYTF. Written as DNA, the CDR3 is TGTGCCAGCAGTTTAGCCCTGGTTGGAGGCTATGGCTACACCTTC.

CDR3 DNA: TGCGCCAGCAGCCAAGACAGATACTATGGCTACACCTTC. Protein product: CASSQDRYYGYTF. V usage is TRBV4-3 and J usage is TRBJ1-2; D not certain. Trimming took off 0 bases at V and 3 bases at J, with 5 bases between the two ends. Germline-derived CDR1 and CDR2 are LGHNA and YSLEER. The CDR3 length is 13 residues.

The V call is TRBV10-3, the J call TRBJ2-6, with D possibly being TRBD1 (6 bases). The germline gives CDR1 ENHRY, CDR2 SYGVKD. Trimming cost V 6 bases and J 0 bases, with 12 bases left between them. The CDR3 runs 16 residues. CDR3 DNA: TGTGCCATCAGACGGACAGTGGGCTCTGGGGCCAACGTCCTGACTTTC. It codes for CAIRRTVGSGANVLTF.

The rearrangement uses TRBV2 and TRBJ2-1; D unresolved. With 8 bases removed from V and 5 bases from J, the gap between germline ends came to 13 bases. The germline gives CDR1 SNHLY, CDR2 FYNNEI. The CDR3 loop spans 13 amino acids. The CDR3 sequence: CASVGLGNNEQFF. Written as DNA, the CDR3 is TGTGCCAGCGTTGGGCTTGGGAACAATGAGCAGTTCTTC.

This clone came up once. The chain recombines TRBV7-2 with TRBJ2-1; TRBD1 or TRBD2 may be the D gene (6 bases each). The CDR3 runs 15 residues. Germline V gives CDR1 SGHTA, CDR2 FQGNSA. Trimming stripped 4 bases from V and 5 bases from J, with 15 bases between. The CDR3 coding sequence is TGTGCCAGCAGCTCTATAGGGGGGACACACAATGAGCAGTTCTTC. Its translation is CASSSIGGTHNEQFF.

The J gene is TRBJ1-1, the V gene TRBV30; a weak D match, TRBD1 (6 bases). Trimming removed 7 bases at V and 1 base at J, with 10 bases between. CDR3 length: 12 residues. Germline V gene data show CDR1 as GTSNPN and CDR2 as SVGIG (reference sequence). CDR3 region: CALGTTNTEAFF. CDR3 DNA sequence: TGTGCCTTAGGGACAACGAACACTGAAGCTTTCTTT.

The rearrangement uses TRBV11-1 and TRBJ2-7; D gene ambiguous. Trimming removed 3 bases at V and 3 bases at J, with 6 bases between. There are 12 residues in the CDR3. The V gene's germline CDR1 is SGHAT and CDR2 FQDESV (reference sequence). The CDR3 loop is CASSFSLYEQYF. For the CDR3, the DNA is TGTGCCAGCAGCTTTTCTCTCTACGAGCAGTACTTC. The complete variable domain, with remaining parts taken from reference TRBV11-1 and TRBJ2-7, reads EAEVAQSPRYKITEKSQAVAFWCDPISGHATLYWYRQILGQGPELLVQFQDESVVDDSQLPKDRFSAERLKGVDSTLKIQPAELGDSAMYLCASSFSLYEQYFGPGTRLTVT.

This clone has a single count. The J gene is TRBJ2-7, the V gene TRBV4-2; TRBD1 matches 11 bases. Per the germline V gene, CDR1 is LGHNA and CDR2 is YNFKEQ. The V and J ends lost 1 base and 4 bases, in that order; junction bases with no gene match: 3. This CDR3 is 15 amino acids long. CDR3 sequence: CASSQVGQGAYEQYF. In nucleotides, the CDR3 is TGTGCCAGCAGCCAAGTTGGACAGGGGGCTTACGAGCAGTACTTC.

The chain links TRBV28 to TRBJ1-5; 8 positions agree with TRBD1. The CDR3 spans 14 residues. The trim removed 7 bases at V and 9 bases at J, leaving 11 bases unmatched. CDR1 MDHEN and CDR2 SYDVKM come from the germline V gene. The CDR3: CASNQVAGGTPQHF. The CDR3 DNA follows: TGTGCCAGCAACCAGGTGGCAGGGGGCACGCCCCAGCATTTT.

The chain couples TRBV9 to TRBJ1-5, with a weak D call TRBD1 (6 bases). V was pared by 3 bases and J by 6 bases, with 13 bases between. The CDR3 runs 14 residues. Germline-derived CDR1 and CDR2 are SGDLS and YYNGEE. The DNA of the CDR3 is TGTGCCAGCAGCGCAAACAGGGATCCTCAGCCCCAGCATTTT. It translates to CASSANRDPQPQHF.

In DNA, the CDR3 is TGTGCCAGCAGCCAAGTCGGTAGGGGGGATTCACCCCTCCACTTT. Encoded protein: CASSQVGRGDSPLHF. This chain connects TRBV4-2 to TRBJ1-6; tentative D call: TRBD1 (6 bases). The CDR3 is 15 amino acids. Trimming took 1 base from V and 8 from J, leaving 12 bases between them. Germline V lookup: CDR1 LGHNA, CDR2 YNFKEQ.

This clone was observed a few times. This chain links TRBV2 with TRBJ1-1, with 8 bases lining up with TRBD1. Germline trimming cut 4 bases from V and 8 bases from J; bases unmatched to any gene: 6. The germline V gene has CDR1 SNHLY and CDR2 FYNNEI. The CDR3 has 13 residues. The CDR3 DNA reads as TGTGCCAGCAGTGCCCGGACAGGGAGCGAAGCTTTCTTT. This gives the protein CASSARTGSEAFF.